This passage covers 26 T cell receptor beta chains from one sample sequenced in a study of blood T cell repertoires in COVID-19. Data came from immunoSEQ multiplex PCR; TCRdb stores just in-frame clones and leaves some out. The table shows about 190,000 clones, with approximately 84% occurring only once. The sequencing input was PBMCs or T cells enriched from blood (not recorded which). These TCRs come from a woman aged 30 to 39 who had recovered from COVID-19.

The CDR3 DNA sequence: TGCGCCAGCAGCCGATTAAGGACAGAGGGGACTGAAGCTTTCTTT. Its protein product is CASSRLRTEGTEAFF. V gene TRBV4-1 combines with J gene TRBJ1-1; maybe TRBD1 (6 bases). The CDR3 is 15 amino acids. Germline CDR1 and CDR2: MGHRA and YSYEKL. V lost 4 bases and J lost 5, with 17 bases in between.

In this sample, this clone turned up a few times. The V gene is TRBV5-4, the J gene TRBJ1-1; D unresolved. The germline V gene has CDR1 SGHNT and CDR2 YYREEE (reference sequence). V was shortened by 4 bases and J by 0 bases, with 13 bases between the two germline ends. This CDR3 contains 15 residues. CDR3 protein: CASSHRTVVNTEAFF. CDR3 nucleotides: TGTGCCAGCAGCCACCGAACAGTTGTGAACACTGAAGCTTTCTTT.

This clone appeared a single time. The chain carries TRBV2 and TRBJ2-3, with 11 bases fitting TRBD1. Looked up from germline, CDR1 is SNHLY and CDR2 is FYNNEI. The V gene end was trimmed by 8 bases and the J gene end by 4 bases; junction bases not matched to a gene: 8. The CDR3 has 15 amino acids. CDR3 protein: CASVRDRGYPDTQYF. The CDR3 DNA is TGTGCCAGCGTCCGGGACAGGGGGTACCCAGATACGCAGTATTTT.

V gene TRBV2 combines with J gene TRBJ2-1; possible D gene TRBD2, 7 bases. The germline V gene has CDR1 SNHLY and CDR2 FYNNEI. The CDR3 has 16 amino acids. The ends were cut back, 7 bases at V and 7 bases at J, with 23 bases in the middle. DNA of the CDR3: TGTGCCAGCACCGAAAGGGTGGGCGGGGGCAGGAATGAGCAGTTCTTC. It is translated as CASTERVGGGRNEQFF.

This clone has only one observation. This chain links TRBV19 with TRBJ2-1; TRBD1 might be the D (6 bases). The CDR3 runs 16 residues. V was pared by 10 bases and J by 2 bases, with 21 bases between. The germline V gene encodes CDR1 LNHDA and CDR2 SQIVND (reference sequence). The CDR3 here is CATAMGAGLPYNEQFF. In DNA form, the CDR3 reads TGTGCCACCGCGATGGGGGCCGGACTTCCCTACAATGAGCAGTTCTTC.

The CDR3 region is CASSAGLRGYTF. The CDR3 bases are TGTGCCAGCAGCGCAGGACTTCGCGGCTACACCTTC. The chain carries TRBV7-9 and TRBJ1-2, with D uncertain. V lost 5 bases, J lost 8 bases, and 12 bases lay in between. This CDR3 comprises 12 residues. The germline V gene has CDR1 SEHNR and CDR2 FQNEAQ (reference sequence). Together with reference TRBV7-9 and TRBJ1-2, the CDR3 gives the full variable domain: DTGVSQNPRHKITKRGQNVTFRCDPISEHNRLYWYRQTLGQGPEFLTYFQNEAQLEKSRLLSDRFSAERPKGSFSTLEIQRTEQGDSAMYLCASSAGLRGYTFGSGTRLTVV.

The gene calls are TRBV5-8 and TRBJ2-3; TRBD2 matches 7 bases. This CDR3 is built from 18 residues. The junction had 20 bases not matched to a gene; V was cut back by 8 bases and J by 2 bases. Germline V lookup: CDR1 SGHTS, CDR2 YDEGEE. The CDR3 DNA reads TGTGCCAGTCCCGTGGGATACTTACGGGGGGATTACACAGATACGCAGTATTTT. Translation: CASPVGYLRGDYTDTQYF.

The V call is TRBV5-1, the J call TRBJ2-2, with TRBD1 matching 8 bases. This CDR3 contains 15 residues. Trimming took 0 bases from V and 6 from J; bases not matched to a gene: 4. The germline V gene has CDR1 SGHRS and CDR2 YFSETQ. CDR3 DNA sequence: TGCGCCAGCAGCTTGGAGGCAGGGGGCGCCGGGGAGCTGTTTTTT. This codes for CASSLEAGGAGELFF.

DNA for the CDR3: TGTGCCAGCAGCCAAGAGGGCGGGGGACCCGACGCAGATACGCAGTATTTT. This encodes CASSQEGGGPDADTQYF. The chain joins TRBV3-1 (or the pseudogene TRBV3-2) to TRBJ2-3; 7 nucleotides match TRBD2. The CDR3 is made up of 17 amino acids. Losses at the gene ends were 0 bases for V and 4 bases for J; bases not matched to a gene: 10. Germline V gene lookup returns CDR1 LGHDT and CDR2 YNNKEL (reference sequence).

This chain connects TRBV19 to TRBJ1-1; unclear D gene. This CDR3 spans 14 amino acids. Between the trimmed V and J ends, which lost 3 bases and 2 bases, there was a span of 10 bases. Per germline, CDR1 LNHDA and CDR2 SQIVND (reference sequence). The CDR3 DNA sequence: TGTGCCAGTAGTATCGAGGCCCGAAACACTGAAGCTTTCTTT. Amino acid sequence: CASSIEARNTEAFF.

The V gene is TRBV2, the J gene TRBJ1-2, with TRBD1 matching over 7 bases. There are 13 residues in the CDR3. Germline V gene lookup returns CDR1 SNHLY and CDR2 FYNNEI. V lost 6 bases and J lost 4; bases outside the gene matches: 5. CDR3 loop: CASRGGTLYGYTF. The CDR3 region has the DNA TGTGCCAGCAGAGGGGGCACCCTCTATGGCTACACCTTC.

The gene calls are TRBV5-6 and TRBJ1-2; maybe TRBD1 (6 bases). The V gene lost 4 bases and the J gene lost 0 bases, with 13 bases spanning the gap. CDR1 SGHDT and CDR2 YYEEEE come from the germline V gene. The CDR3 extends over 15 amino acids. In DNA form, the CDR3 reads TGTGCCAGCAGCACAGGGTCTCTTCCTAACTATGGCTACACCTTC. The encoded protein is CASSTGSLPNYGYTF.

This rearrangement joins TRBV27 to TRBJ1-1; tentative D call: TRBD1 (6 bases). The germline gives CDR1 MNHEY, CDR2 SMNVEV (reference sequence). CDR3 length: 14 residues. Deletions cut 3 bases from V and 0 bases from J, with 8 bases between. CDR3 residues: CASSFGQLNTEAFF. In DNA form, the CDR3 reads TGTGCCAGCAGTTTCGGACAGTTGAACACTGAAGCTTTCTTT.

This sequence joins TRBV5-1 and TRBJ2-1; TRBD2 agrees at 9 bases. The CDR3 runs to 14 residues. Per germline, CDR1 SGHRS and CDR2 YFSETQ. The V and J ends lost 8 bases and 0 bases, in that order; junction bases with no gene match: 3. The CDR3 coding sequence is TGCGCCAGTTCTAGCGGGGTCTCCTACAATGAGCAGTTCTTC. Protein: CASSSGVSYNEQFF.

This clone was counted a single time. The J gene is TRBJ2-7, the V gene TRBV5-4; a weak D match, TRBD2 (6 bases). Germline values: CDR1 SGHNT, CDR2 YYREEE (reference sequence). CDR3 length equals 14 residues. V dropped 0 bases and J dropped 5 bases, with 12 bases sitting between them. The CDR3 loop reads CASSLGRGSNEQYF. The CDR3 DNA follows: TGTGCCAGCAGCTTGGGGAGGGGTAGCAACGAGCAGTACTTC. Full variable domain (remainder filled in from reference TRBV5-4 and TRBJ2-7): ETGVTQSPTHLIKTRGQQVTLRCSSQSGHNTVSWYQQALGQGPQFIFQYYREEENGRGNFPPRFSGLQFPNYSSELNVNALELDDSALYLCASSLGRGSNEQYFGPGTRLTVT.

J is TRBJ2-3 and V is TRBV7-8; 7 bases are a match to TRBD2. Trimming removed 1 base from V and 0 bases from J; junction bases left unmatched: 1. The germline CDR1 and CDR2 sequences are SGHVS and FQNEAQ. This CDR3 comprises 15 residues. CDR3 sequence: CASSLVGGSTDTQYF. DNA for the CDR3: TGTGCCAGCAGCTTAGTGGGAGGGAGCACAGATACGCAGTATTTT.

The chain joins TRBV15 to TRBJ2-3, with D perhaps matching TRBD1 (7 bases). The CDR3 contains 14 residues. V was clipped by 11 bases and J by 0 bases, with 15 bases between them. The germline gives CDR1 LNHNV, CDR2 YYDKDF (reference sequence). CDR3 protein: CAFQGGDSTDTQYF. CDR3 in DNA: TGTGCCTTCCAGGGGGGAGATAGCACAGATACGCAGTATTTT. The full variable domain, with the rest looked up from reference TRBV15 and TRBJ2-3, is DAMVIQNPRYQVTQFGKPVTLSCSQTLNHNVMYWYQQKSSQAPKLLFHYYDKDFNNEADTPDNFQSRRPNTSFCFLDIRSPGLGDTAMYLCAFQGGDSTDTQYFGPGTRLTVL.

This clone was observed a single time. This rearrangement joins TRBV2 to TRBJ2-5; tentative D call: TRBD1 (6 bases). The CDR3 totals 14 residues. V gave up 6 bases and J gave up 3 bases, with 14 bases separating them. CDR1 and CDR2 (germline): SNHLY, FYNNEI. The CDR3 spells CASRRIGGKETQYF. The CDR3 DNA sequence: TGTGCCAGCAGACGCATAGGGGGAAAAGAGACCCAGTACTTC.

The chain carries TRBV19 and TRBJ1-1, with D perhaps TRBD1 (5 bases). V was pared by 7 bases and J by 5 bases, with 23 bases between. The CDR3 consists of 16 residues. The germline V gene has CDR1 LNHDA and CDR2 SQIVND (reference sequence). CDR3 loop: CASTAIRDSVRTEAFF. CDR3 DNA: TGTGCCAGTACGGCGATCCGGGACTCAGTCAGGACTGAAGCTTTCTTT.

The V gene is TRBV9, the J gene TRBJ1-6, with a possible D match to TRBD1 (5 bases). V lost 4 bases to trimming and J lost 6 bases, with 8 bases between them. There are 13 residues in the CDR3. Germline V gene lookup returns CDR1 SGDLS and CDR2 YYNGEE. Here the CDR3 DNA reads TGTGCCAGCAGCCCGGGACTTAATTCACCCCTCCACTTT. As protein: CASSPGLNSPLHF.

This chain joins TRBV9 and TRBJ1-1, with TRBD1 matching over 8 bases. From germline, CDR1 is SGDLS and CDR2 YYNGEE. Trimming at V came to 2 bases and at J to 2 bases, leaving 2 bases not matched to a gene. This CDR3 region has 14 residues. This CDR3 is CASSVTGGNTEAFF. CDR3 bases: TGTGCCAGCAGCGTTACAGGGGGAAACACTGAAGCTTTCTTT.

This chain connects TRBV30 to TRBJ1-5; 7 bases map to TRBD1. The trim removed 2 bases at V and 3 bases at J, leaving 4 bases unmatched. The CDR3 is made up of 14 amino acids. Germline V gives CDR1 GTSNPN, CDR2 SVGIG (reference sequence). The CDR3 nucleotides read TGTGCCTGGAGTCGAACAGGGGCCAATCAGCCCCAGCATTTT. Protein: CAWSRTGANQPQHF. The whole variable domain, filled in from reference TRBV30 and TRBJ1-5, reads SQTIHQWPATLVQPVGSPLSLECTVEGTSNPNLYWYRQAAGRGLQLLFYSVGIGQISSEVPQNLSASRPQDRQFILSSKKLLLSDSGFYLCAWSRTGANQPQHFGDGTRLSIL.

The chain recombines TRBV3-1 (or the pseudogene TRBV3-2) with TRBJ2-7; D is unclear. CDR1 is LGHDT, CDR2 YNNKEL, per germline (reference sequence). The ends were cut back, 0 bases at V and 0 bases at J, with 6 bases in the middle. The CDR3 is made up of 14 amino acids. The CDR3 region has the DNA TGTGCCAGCAGCCAAGACCCCTACTCCTACGAGCAGTACTTC. Its translation: CASSQDPYSYEQYF.

V gene TRBV9 combines with J gene TRBJ2-1, with TRBD2 matching over 9 bases. CDR3 length: 15 residues. Per the germline V gene, CDR1 is SGDLS and CDR2 is YYNGEE. The V segment lost 0 bases and the J segment 3 bases; nucleotides outside the gene matches: 1. The CDR3 region is CASSVVLAGYNEQFF. The CDR3 DNA reads TGTGCCAGCAGCGTAGTACTAGCGGGCTACAATGAGCAGTTCTTC.

As regards this clone: Distinct nucleotide sequences in the sample also encode this CDR3. The rearrangement links TRBV10-3 to TRBJ2-2, with a possible D match to TRBD1 (5 bases). V was clipped by 3 bases and J by 2 bases, with 7 bases between them. The germline V gene has CDR1 ENHRY and CDR2 SYGVKD. The CDR3 contains 14 residues. CDR3 sequence reads: CAISDRANTGELFF. The CDR3 bases are TGTGCCATCAGTGACAGGGCCAACACCGGGGAGCTGTTTTTT.

This chain joins TRBV4-1 and TRBJ1-4, with D unclear. This CDR3 has 14 residues. Germline values: CDR1 MGHRA, CDR2 YSYEKL. Trimming took off 4 bases at V and 5 bases at J, with 11 bases between the two ends. CDR3 in DNA: TGCGCCAGCAGCCCCCGGGGAGTGAATGAAAAACTGTTTTTT. Protein: CASSPRGVNEKLFF.